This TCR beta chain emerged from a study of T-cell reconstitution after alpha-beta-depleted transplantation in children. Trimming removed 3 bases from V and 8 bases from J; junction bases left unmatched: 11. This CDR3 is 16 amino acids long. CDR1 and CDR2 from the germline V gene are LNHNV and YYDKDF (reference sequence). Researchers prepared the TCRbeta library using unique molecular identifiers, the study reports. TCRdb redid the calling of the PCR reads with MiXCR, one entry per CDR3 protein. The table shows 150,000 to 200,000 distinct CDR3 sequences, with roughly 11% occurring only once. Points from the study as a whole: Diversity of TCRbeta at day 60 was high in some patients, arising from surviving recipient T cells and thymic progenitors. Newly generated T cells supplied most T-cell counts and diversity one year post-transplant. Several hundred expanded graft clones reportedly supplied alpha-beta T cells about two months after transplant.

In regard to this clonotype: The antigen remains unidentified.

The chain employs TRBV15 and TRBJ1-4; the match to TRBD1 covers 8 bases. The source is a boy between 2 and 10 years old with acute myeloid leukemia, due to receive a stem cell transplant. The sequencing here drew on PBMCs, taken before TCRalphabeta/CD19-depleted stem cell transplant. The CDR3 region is CATSRIRQGQGEKLFF. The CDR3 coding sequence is TGTGCCACCAGCAGGATTCGACAGGGGCAAGGAGAAAAACTGTTTTTT.